A selection of T cell receptor beta chains follows, all from one sample in a study of shared T cell receptors in the human thymus. This table comes from immunoSEQ multiplex PCR, and its TCRdb copy is limited to in-frame clones, with some not included. Of roughly 700,000 clones listed, 88% are singletons. In addition, the sample was reused for a study of human thymus T cells.

What was sequenced was thymocytes. These receptors all come from a boy under three years old with a congenital heart defect. The CDR3 runs from the conserved cysteine through the conserved F or W. D genes are given only for firm matches. Clone size is not always given. Where it is, it says once, few, many or a class for expanded clones.

J,size,D,V,DNA,CDR3
TRBJ2-3,.,TRBD2,TRBV4-2,TGTGCCAGCACCGGACTAGCGGGACGCACAGATACGCAGTATTTT,CASTGLAGRTDTQYF
TRBJ2-7,.,.,TRBV19,TGTGCCAGTAGTAACCGGGAGAACTACGAGCAGTACTTC,CASSNRENYEQYF
TRBJ2-5,few,TRBD2,TRBV5-6,TGTGCCAGCAGCCCCGGACTAGCGGGGGGGGAGACCCAGTACTTC,CASSPGLAGGETQYF
TRBJ2-5,.,.,TRBV7-9,TGTGCCAGCAGCATAGCCAGGGGAGTAGAGACCCAGTACTTC,CASSIARGVETQYF
TRBJ2-5,.,TRBD1,TRBV5-4,TGTGCCAGCAGCCTCGACAGGGGGCGGGTCCAAGAGACCCAGTACTTC,CASSLDRGRVQETQYF
TRBJ2-5,.,.,TRBV25-1,TGTGCCAGCAGTGAATCAGGGAAGGAGACCCAGTACTTC,CASSESGKETQYF
TRBJ2-1,.,.,TRBV5-6,TGTGCCAGCGCGACCCGGGACAGGGCAGCAGAGCGGGAGGAAAATGAGCAGTTCTTC,CASATRDRAAEREENEQFF
TRBJ2-7,.,.,TRBV6-1,TGTGCCAGCAGTGAGTCTCCTCCAGACGAGCAGTACTTC,CASSESPPDEQYF
TRBJ1-1,.,.,TRBV29-1,TGCAGCGATGGGGCAGAGAACACTGAAGCTTTCTTT,CSDGAENTEAFF
TRBJ2-3,.,TRBD2,TRBV4-1,TGCGCCAGCAGCCAAGAACGACTAGCGGGAGCGGAAGCAGATACGCAGTATTTT,CASSQERLAGAEADTQYF
TRBJ2-7,.,TRBD2,TRBV5-7,TGTGCCAGCAGCTTGAAGCGGGAGGGTCCCTACGAGCAGTACTTC,CASSLKREGPYEQYF
TRBJ2-7,.,.,TRBV4-2,TGTGCCAGCAGCCAGGATGTGGGGGGGGCGGGGTACGAGCAGTACTTC,CASSQDVGGAGYEQYF
TRBJ1-1,.,TRBD1,TRBV5-1,TGCGCCAGCAGTTTGTCTACAGGGGAGAACACTGAAGCTTTCTTT,CASSLSTGENTEAFF
TRBJ2-1,few,.,TRBV9,TGTGCCAGCAGCCTCCCGGGAAGCGTCTCCTACAATGAGCAGTTCTTC,CASSLPGSVSYNEQFF
TRBJ2-1,.,.,TRBV11-3,TGTGCCAGCTCTAGTGAAGGGAGGACCTACAATGAGCAGTTCTTC,CASSSEGRTYNEQFF
TRBJ1-2,once,.,TRBV5-4,TGTGCCAGCAGCTTGGAACGGGACAAATACTATGGCTACACCTTC,CASSLERDKYYGYTF
TRBJ1-2,.,TRBD1,TRBV27,TGTGCCAGCAGTTGTACGCTCAGACAGGGGGCCAACTATGGCTACACCTTC,CASSCTLRQGANYGYTF
TRBJ2-7,.,.,TRBV5-6,TGTGCCAGCACCTTTAGCGATCACTCCTACGAGCAGTACTTC,CASTFSDHSYEQYF
TRBJ2-7,.,.,TRBV6-5,TGTGCCGCGCGGCGCGGACAAGCCTACGAGCAGTACTTC,CAARRGQAYEQYF
TRBJ1-5,.,TRBD1,TRBV19,TGTGCCAGTAGTCCGGGGGGACAGGGAGGGAGCAATCAGCCCCAGCATTTT,CASSPGGQGGSNQPQHF
TRBJ2-5,.,.,TRBV28,TGTGCCAGCAGTTCCCTTAGCGGTTTCGAGAGGACCCAGTACTTC,CASSSLSGFERTQYF
TRBJ2-5,.,TRBD2,TRBV28,TGTGCCAGCAGCCCTGGGACTAGCGGGAGTGAGACCCAGTACTTC,CASSPGTSGSETQYF
TRBJ1-2,.,.,TRBV14,TGTGCCAGCAGCCAAGACAGGGTGGTTGGCTACACCTTC,CASSQDRVVGYTF
TRBJ2-5,.,.,TRBV11-3,TGTGCCAGCAGCTTAGCCGGGAACCCCCTTCAAGAGACCCAGTACTTC,CASSLAGNPLQETQYF
TRBJ2-3,few,TRBD1,TRBV14,TGTGCCAGCAGCCAAGATTGGGACAGGGATAGCACAGATACGCAGTATTTT,CASSQDWDRDSTDTQYF
TRBJ2-6,.,TRBD1,TRBV27,TGTGCCAGCAGTTCTGGACAGGGGAAGGATGGGGCCAACGTCCTGACTTTC,CASSSGQGKDGANVLTF
TRBJ1-3,.,.,TRBV29-1,TGCAGCGCTACAGGGTCAACTGGAAACACCATATATTTT,CSATGSTGNTIYF
TRBJ2-1,.,TRBD1,TRBV6-5,TGTGCCAGCCGGAACCGGGACAGGGACTACAATGAGCAGTTCTTC,CASRNRDRDYNEQFF
TRBJ2-7,.,TRBD1,TRBV4-3,TGCGCCAGCAGCCACTTCCGGGACAGGCCCCGGGGCTCCTACGAGCAGTACTTC,CASSHFRDRPRGSYEQYF
TRBJ2-7,.,TRBD1,TRBV10-2,TGCGCCAGCAGTGAGTCGGGACAGGGTGGCCCCTACGAGCAGTACTTC,CASSESGQGGPYEQYF
TRBJ2-6,.,.,TRBV9,TGTGCCAGCAGCGTATCTACCCTAGCTGACTCTGGGGCCAACGTCCTGACTTTC,CASSVSTLADSGANVLTF
TRBJ2-1,.,TRBD2,TRBV30,TGTGCCTGGAGTAGAGTTGGGTTAGCGGGAGGGACCCCTAGGGATGAGCAGTTCTTC,CAWSRVGLAGGTPRDEQFF
TRBJ1-5,.,TRBD1,TRBV5-1,TGCGCCAGCAGCTTAGATGACAGGGTCAATCAGCCCCAGCATTTT,CASSLDDRVNQPQHF
TRBJ2-1,.,.,TRBV7-3,TGTGCCAGCAGCTTAAGGCGACGGGGTGCAAGCTCCTACAATGAGCAGTTCTTC,CASSLRRRGASSYNEQFF
TRBJ2-1,.,TRBD2,TRBV9,TGTGCCAGCAGCGTAGCCGACAGACAGCTTAGCGGGAGCTCCTACAATGAGCAGTTCTTC,CASSVADRQLSGSSYNEQFF
TRBJ2-7,.,.,TRBV18,TGTGCCAGCTCACCGCGGGTTGGCTCCTACGAGCAGTACTTC,CASSPRVGSYEQYF
TRBJ1-1,.,.,TRBV10-3,TGTGCCATCAGTGAACATTTCAACATTTCGGGCGGAGGAACTGAAGCTTTCTTT,CAISEHFNISGGGTEAFF
TRBJ2-7,.,TRBD2,TRBV10-2,TGCGCCAGCAGTGTGCTAGCGGGATTTTACGAGCAGTACTTC,CASSVLAGFYEQYF
TRBJ2-3,.,TRBD2,TRBV30,TGTGCCGGCCTACTAGCGGGCACAGATACGCAGTATTTT,CAGLLAGTDTQYF
TRBJ2-3,.,TRBD2,TRBV5-1,TGCGCCAGCAGCTTTCCTAGCGGAAGCACAGATACGCAGTATTTT,CASSFPSGSTDTQYF
TRBJ2-7,.,.,TRBV18,TGTGCCAGCTCACCCCCTGAGACAGGGAGGTACGAGCAGTACTTC,CASSPPETGRYEQYF
TRBJ2-1,.,TRBD2,TRBV25-1,TGTGCCAGCAGTCCCCGACTAGCGGGATACAATGAGCAGTTCTTC,CASSPRLAGYNEQFF
TRBJ2-3,.,TRBD2,TRBV5-8,TGTGCCAGCAGCTTACCTACCGGGACTAGCGGGAGTAGGACGCAGTATTTT,CASSLPTGTSGSRTQYF
TRBJ2-3,.,.,TRBV6-5,TGTGCCAGCAGGCCTGACTTGCTTGAGCCAGATACGCAGTATTTT,CASRPDLLEPDTQYF
TRBJ2-5,.,.,TRBV7-7,TGTGCCAGCAGCTTAAGGGCGCGGGCTAGTCAGGAGACCCAGTACTTC,CASSLRARASQETQYF
TRBJ2-1,.,.,TRBV28,TGTGCCAGCAGTCCAGGGCTTAGCTCCTACAATGAGCAGTTCTTC,CASSPGLSSYNEQFF
TRBJ2-7,.,TRBD2,TRBV28,TGTGCCAGCAGCATTACAGGGTTTCGAAGTACCGGGACTAGCGGGAGGGCCTACGAGCAGTACTTC,CASSITGFRSTGTSGRAYEQYF
TRBJ2-2,.,.,TRBV28,TGTGCCAGCGGGGCTAGCGAGGACACCGGGGAGCTGTTTTTT,CASGASEDTGELFF
TRBJ1-3,.,TRBD1,TRBV29-1,TGCAGCGTTGAGGACGTTCGTGGGACAGGTATTCCTGGAAACACCATATATTTT,CSVEDVRGTGIPGNTIYF
TRBJ2-1,.,TRBD1,TRBV6-5,TGTGCCAGCATGCCTCGACAGGGGCCCTACAATGAGCAGTTCTTC,CASMPRQGPYNEQFF
TRBJ1-5,.,.,TRBV6-6,TGTGCCAGCAGTTACACCACAGGGTCTTATCAGCCCCAGCATTTT,CASSYTTGSYQPQHF
TRBJ2-1,few,.,TRBV18,TGTGCCAGCTCACCGGGGCGGGAAGAGCAGTTCTTC,CASSPGREEQFF
TRBJ1-4,.,TRBD1,TRBV28,TGTGCCAGCAGCCCTAGACAGGGTTCAAATGAAAAACTGTTTTTT,CASSPRQGSNEKLFF
TRBJ2-1,.,TRBD2,TRBV5-1,TGCGCCAGCAGCTGGACTAGCGGGTACAATGAGCAGTTCTTC,CASSWTSGYNEQFF
TRBJ2-7,.,TRBD2,TRBV5-1,TGCGCCAGCAGCTCGTGGACGGGACTACCCTCTTACGAGCAGTACTTC,CASSSWTGLPSYEQYF